This T cell receptor beta chain was recorded in a study of cytomegalovirus exposure and HLA in healthy donors (dated by TCRdb to 2017 to 2019). Looking at the study overall: In an earlier analysis of roughly 500 of the donors, 276 Gb of sequence data and 95 million to 130 million unique TCR beta sequences from some 170 million T cells were reported. Around 320 gigabases of sequencing data and approximately 85 million unique TCR sequences were included in an early release covering roughly 700 HLA-typed donors. Among the roughly 400 genotyped donors, about 83% belonged to the genetic ancestry cluster associated with self-reported Caucasian donors. The study was designed to test whether signatures of past pathogen exposure could be identified by cataloging public T cell receptors. The study profiled the T cell repertoires of 500 to 800 subjects by immunosequencing and related them to cytomegalovirus serostatus. Besides the first cohort of more than 650 subjects, a separate validation cohort made up of over a hundred different subjects was used. To predict cytomegalovirus infection status, the study combined high-throughput TCR immunosequencing, statistical association of individual TCRs with disease status, and machine learning. A later analysis re-analyzed previously published TCR beta repertoires from roughly 600 donors and added high-resolution HLA genotyping to study TCR occurrence patterns. Rather than drawing on any new phenotypic data, the later analysis identified candidate immune exposures from TCR beta sequences and the way those sequences occurred across donors. An earlier analysis of 587 of the donors used high-throughput TCR beta sequencing to judge whether each TCR beta V gene segment behaved as functional or pseudogenic. Donor age, sex, ethnicity and CMV serostatus were compiled together with the repertoire data. Genome-wide SNP genotypes for about 55% of the roughly 670 donors were used in a later genetic analysis, which treated that subset as a discovery cohort. All discovery cohort repertoires had been generated on a single sequencing platform. Class I and class II HLA loci were covered by the typing at four-digit resolution. Typing coverage differed by locus: A, B, C, DRB1 and DQB1 were typed in roughly 629-630 donors, DQA1 in 522, DPA1 in nearly 610, and DPB1 in just under 480. Four or five DR-DQ haplotypes were handled as single units for association and clustering because linkage in the cohort was strong. Across around 400 genotyped donors of the cohort, an average of about 240,000 unique TCR beta nucleotide sequences per donor were sequenced, and roughly 20% of those sequences were non-productive.

The CDR3 starts with the cysteine, ends with the phenylalanine, and has 15 residues. Here the CDR3 DNA is all that survives: 45 bases in frame from base 1. CDR1 LGHNA and CDR2 YNFKEQ were looked up in the germline V gene. The germline V and J ends show losses of 3 bases and 3 bases respectively, and no gene match explains 2 bases of the junction. On this clone itself: The target of this receptor is not known. Qualities for individual bases were not recorded, and no much larger clone is one base off.

General study outcomes and caveats: An association between a missense DCLRE1C variant and V-gene and J-gene trimming of TCR beta chains was found in a later genetic analysis and replicated in an independent cohort. Immune exposure information for the cohort was limited to CMV serostatus. In a later genetic analysis, fewer N-insertions in productive TCRs were reported among donors in an Asian-associated ancestry cluster than the roughly 700-donor mean. In vitro tests confirmed that a few of the cytomegalovirus-associated TCR beta chains recognize cytomegalovirus antigens. In a later analysis, HLA-associated TCR beta chains were found to be more clonally expanded and to have lower generation probabilities than equally common non-associated chains. Broadly in line with IMGT annotations, most TCR beta V segments showed up in productive rearrangements about 87% or about 30% of the time in an earlier analysis of under 700 of the donors. A later analysis associated about 18,000 TCR beta sequences with specific HLA alleles at a false discovery rate of 0.05. According to a later analysis, parvovirus B19, influenza, CMV and Epstein-Barr virus appeared linked to several top co-occurrence clusters. In a later analysis, the rate of TCR association differed among HLA loci, with DRB1 alleles having the most associated TCRs and HLA-C alleles having the fewest. Some 15 rarely observed V segments, including chromosome 9 orphons, were excluded from the earlier analysis of several hundred of the donors because counts were too low. A later analysis found that most CMV-associated TCR beta chains appeared HLA-restricted, with HLA associations seemingly driven largely by CMV exposure. Linkage disequilibrium might explain the correlated functional status among segregating V segments, but an unknown experimental factor could not be ruled out. Most TCR sequences were seen in very few donors, while some public TCRs were found in many individuals. The classifier was reported to diagnose cytomegalovirus status with high specificity and sensitivity in both the original cohort and the validation cohort. Because HLA typing was missing for some donors at each locus, association tests included only the typed subset. A further reported finding was that TCR beta sequences accurately predicted the HLA-A and HLA-B alleles for most subjects in the first cohort. It was suggested by the authors that the approach could potentially be generalized to other disease states and immunological phenotypes. When HLA alleles, especially DR and DQ, strongly co-occurred, TCR associations were difficult to assign to individual alleles. This cohort had only TCR beta chains sequenced, and the lack of alpha or paired-chain data limited which features could be detected. Some IMGT-functional V segments, including TRBV6-2 and TRBV6-3, could not be told apart with the 87-base-pair reads, so those segments were excluded. Sequencing depth was assumed to be roughly uniform across donors in the presence/absence analyses, though that assumption may not hold. A cluster of highly shared sequence variants was judged likely to represent a technical artifact of the sequencing pipeline. In the study, 150 to 200 TCR beta chains were listed as associated with cytomegalovirus.

The cohort consisted of some 730 healthy bone marrow donors. Cohort members were all nominally healthy when sampled, although unrecorded immune exposures were likely present. The donor tested CMV seronegative and was one of the 352 seronegative cohort members. A peripheral blood sample was collected from each donor, and TCR beta sequencing was performed on peripheral blood mononuclear cells. Genomic DNA extraction from the blood cell samples was performed with the Qiagen DNeasy Blood Extraction Kit. Library construction relied on the immunoSEQ multiplex PCR assay. The multiplex PCR relied on a mix of 60 forward primers for TCR Vbeta segments and 13 reverse primers for TCR Jbeta segments. Amplification of the CDR3 region of rearranged TCR beta genes was performed with a multiplex PCR assay on genomic DNA. Amplified TCR beta libraries were sequenced as 87-base-pair reads on the Illumina HiSeq System. As for the original processing: A later analysis tallied 80 million to 95 million unique TCR beta chains across the 700 or so repertoires, and about 10 million of those chains were shared by two or more donors. Raw reads were error-corrected and collapsed into unique sequences with a nearest-neighbor algorithm that merged closely related sequences to remove PCR and sequencing errors. To assign V, D and J gene segments, CDR3 sequences were aligned to IMGT reference sequences. Each retained sequence needed at least a six-nucleotide match to both a V gene segment and a J gene segment. Rearrangements were classified as productive when the CDR3 lacked stop codons and remained in frame with V and J, and all other rearrangements were classified as non-productive. Following IMGT convention, CDR3 was defined as the stretch from the second conserved V-encoded cysteine to the conserved J-encoded phenylalanine. The earlier analysis of a few hundred of the donors excluded sequences that lacked an unambiguous match to a single V gene segment. An earlier analysis of a few hundred of the donors called V segments functional above 56.7% productive rearrangements and segregating when the between-donor standard deviation exceeded 5%. A statistical classification framework was developed to diagnose cytomegalovirus status using the catalog of TCR beta chain sequences. A later analysis assigned V and J genes by comparing TCR nucleotide sequences with IMGT/GENE-DB human TR gene sequences. Using the TCRdist pipeline, a later analysis assigned CDR3 sequences along with most-parsimonious VDJ recombination scenarios. In a later analysis, each TCR beta chain was defined by its CDR3 amino acid sequence together with its V-gene family, and reads without a unique V-gene family were excluded. As a way to deal with suspected cross-contamination and a sequencing artifact, a later analysis dropped nearly 600 nucleotide sequences that were highly shared and had low generation probability. In a later analysis, a clonal expansion index for each public chain was calculated from normalized within-repertoire ranks of inferred template counts. A later analysis computed generation probabilities with a VDJ recombination model fitted to out-of-frame rearrangements, and checked the results against IGoR. In a later analysis, TCR-TCR, TCR-HLA and TCR-CMV co-occurrence was scored with hypergeometric tests, and a repertoire-size bias correction was applied to TCR pairs. False discovery rates were estimated in a later analysis by permuting HLA or CMV assignments 20 times. In a later analysis, co-occurring TCRs were grouped with DBSCAN, and TCRdist sequence similarity was added when clustering was performed within HLA-allele-positive subsets. Repertoires with fewer than 30,000 or more than 120,000 public chains, plus five repertoires with anomalous nucleotide sharing, were excluded from co-occurrence clustering. TCRdb re-hosts the immuneACCESS table, in-frame sequences only. Its copies lack some clones; in the studies checked, an unresolved V gene accounts for under half of them, and the cause for the rest is not known. Clonal size and the V and J genes are those of that table, whereas D and trimming came from the DNA. Within this sample are about 170,000 clones, with 60% to 85% of them counted one time only. The ten largest clones represent over 2.5% of the sample.

This TCR came from a female donor in good health and CMV-seronegative. Sequencing was carried out using PBMCs. The chain joins TRBV4-2 to TRBJ2-7, and 13 bases in between align with TRBD2. The DNA is as follows: TGTGCCAGCAGCCAGGGGACTAGCGGGGTCTACGAGCAGTACTTC. This translates into CASSQGTSGVYEQYF.